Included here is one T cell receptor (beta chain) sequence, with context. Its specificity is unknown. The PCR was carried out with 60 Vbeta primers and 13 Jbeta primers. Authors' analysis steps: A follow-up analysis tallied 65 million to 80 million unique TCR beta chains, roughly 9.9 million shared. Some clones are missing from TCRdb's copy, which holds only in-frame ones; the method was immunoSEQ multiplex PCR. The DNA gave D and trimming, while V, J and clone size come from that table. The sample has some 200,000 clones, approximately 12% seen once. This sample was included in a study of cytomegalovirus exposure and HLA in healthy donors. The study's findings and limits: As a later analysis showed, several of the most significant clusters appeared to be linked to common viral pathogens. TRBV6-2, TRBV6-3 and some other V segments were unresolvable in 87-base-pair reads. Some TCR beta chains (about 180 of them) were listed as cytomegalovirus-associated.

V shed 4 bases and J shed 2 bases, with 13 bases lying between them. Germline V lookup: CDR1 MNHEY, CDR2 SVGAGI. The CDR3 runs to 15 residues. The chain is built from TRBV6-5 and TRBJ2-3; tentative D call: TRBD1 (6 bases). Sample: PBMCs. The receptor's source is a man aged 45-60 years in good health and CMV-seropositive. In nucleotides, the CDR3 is TGTGCCAGCAGTTTCCGGGACAAAATCACAGATACGCAGTATTTT. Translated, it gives CASSFRDKITDTQYF.